This T cell receptor (beta chain) was identified during a study of OX40 agonist ivuxolimab in advanced cancers. Study in general: One patient with hepatocellular carcinoma and two with cutaneous melanoma, three in all, had partial responses.

Profiling relied on immunoSEQ multiplex PCR, and the TCRdb table lists in-frame clones only, not all of them. Among 67,000 or so clones listed, roughly 89% were seen once. The germline V gene encodes CDR1 SGHNT and CDR2 YYREEE (reference sequence). Between the trimmed V and J ends, which lost 4 bases and 4 bases, there was a span of 6 bases. The CDR3 extends over 13 amino acids. The chain has TRBV5-4 and TRBJ2-6; D not resolved. This TCR came from an adult with an advanced solid tumor such as melanoma, head and neck, liver or kidney cancer. The sequenced sample was CD4+ or CD8+ T cells sorted from blood, obtained in a trial of the OX40 agonist ivuxolimab. The CDR3 loop reads CASSTGGANVLTF. CDR3 in DNA: TGTGCCAGCAGCACCGGAGGGGCCAACGTCCTGACTTTC.